A selection of T cell receptor beta chains follows, all from one sample in a study of T-cell memory formation after mild COVID-19. TCRdb re-called the 5' RACE reads with MiXCR, one entry per CDR3 protein. The data hold about half a million distinct CDR3 sequences, with over 15% observed a single time. Input material: PBMCs or a T cell subset sorted from them (not recorded which). The receptors stem from an adult woman who had mild COVID-19 (a few samples of this study predate the infection). Cell type and time point are not known. CDR3s include the opening cysteine and the closing phenylalanine or tryptophan. Clone size appears in some rows only: once, few, many, or a class for an expanded clone.

>NA|TRBJ2-5|TRBV7-2
CASSLMAWWGETQYF
>NA|TRBJ1-4|TRBV4-2
CASSQDSEEKLFF
>NA|TRBJ2-1|TRBV6-2/TRBV6-3
CASSPRLKPNEQFF
>NA|TRBJ2-7|TRBV21-1
CASRLPFRTGAYEQYF
>few|TRBJ2-1|TRBV4-3
CASSQRLDDNEQFF
>NA|TRBJ2-2|TRBV6-5
CASSYSASGGDTGELFF
>once|TRBJ2-7|TRBV7-9
CASSLPLAGVDEQYF
>few|TRBJ2-3|TRBV7-8
CASRLLRLDRGGFTDTQYF
>NA|TRBJ2-5|TRBV24-1
CATSDATGGETQYF
>NA|TRBJ1-2|TRBV29-1
CSVDQGAFGGYTF
>few|TRBJ2-4|TRBV20-1
CSAREQGLAKNIQYF
>NA|TRBJ2-7|TRBV30
CAWRERDSSSYEQYF
>NA|TRBJ2-1|TRBV15
CATSRETILAGVAEQFF
>NA|TRBJ2-7|TRBV3-1
CASSQRTRGEQYF
>NA|TRBJ2-5|TRBV18
CASSPMRGTPETQYF
>NA|TRBJ1-5|TRBV24-1
CATAGGGYQPQHF
>few|TRBJ2-5|TRBV24-1
CATSDLGGPGQETQYF
>NA|TRBJ2-1|TRBV20-1
CSARAEGGYNEQFF